This TCR beta chain appears in the sequencing data of a study of blood T cell repertoires in COVID-19. Study summary: The origin of the acute and convalescent COVID-19 samples was the United States, Italy and Spain.

In the authors' workflow: Amplified reference gene primers provided the basis for estimating nucleated cell counts. Some clones are missing from TCRdb's copy, which holds only in-frame ones; the method was immunoSEQ multiplex PCR. V, J and clone size reflect that table, while D and trimming were determined from the DNA. The table records 45,000 to 55,000 clones, approximately 87% of them present only once. Germline V lookup: CDR1 KGHDR, CDR2 SFDVKD. CDR3 size: 14 residues. Trimming took 9 bases from V and 3 from J; bases not matched to a gene: 10. The sequence derives from a human donor in a cohort sampled during active COVID-19. The genes are TRBV24-1 and TRBJ2-7; 7 positions agree with TRBD1. Input material: peripheral blood. CDR3 protein: CATGPRDRIYEQYF. The CDR3 DNA is TGTGCCACCGGGCCCCGGGACAGAATCTACGAGCAGTACTTC.